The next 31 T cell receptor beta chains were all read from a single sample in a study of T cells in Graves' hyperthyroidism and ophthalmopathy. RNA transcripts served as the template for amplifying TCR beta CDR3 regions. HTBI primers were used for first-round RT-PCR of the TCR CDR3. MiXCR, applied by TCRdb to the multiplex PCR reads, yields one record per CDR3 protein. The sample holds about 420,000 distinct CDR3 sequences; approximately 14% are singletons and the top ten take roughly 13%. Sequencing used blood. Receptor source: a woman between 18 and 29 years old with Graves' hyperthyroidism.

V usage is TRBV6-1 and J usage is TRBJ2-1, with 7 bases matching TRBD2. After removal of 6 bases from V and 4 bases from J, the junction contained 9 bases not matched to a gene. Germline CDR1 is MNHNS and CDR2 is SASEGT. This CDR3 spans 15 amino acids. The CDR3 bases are TGTGCCAGCAGCAAACTCGTGGGAGGGTACAATGAGCAGTTCTTC. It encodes CASSKLVGGYNEQFF.

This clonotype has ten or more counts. CDR3 region: CSARSARVTGELFF. The DNA for the CDR3 is TGCAGTGCTAGATCCGCCAGGGTCACCGGGGAGCTGTTTTTT. The chain employs TRBV20-1 and TRBJ2-2; tentatively, D is TRBD1 (5 bases). Trimming shortened V by 2 bases and J by 4 bases, and 11 bases separated the two germline ends. Germline loops: CDR1 DFQATT, CDR2 SNEGSKA (reference sequence). The CDR3 loop spans 14 amino acids.

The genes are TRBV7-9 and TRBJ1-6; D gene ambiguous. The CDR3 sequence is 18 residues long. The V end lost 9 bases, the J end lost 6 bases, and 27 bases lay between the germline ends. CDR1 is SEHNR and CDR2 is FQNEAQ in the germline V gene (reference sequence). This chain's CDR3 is CASRLPPEDGEGNSPLHF. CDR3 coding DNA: TGTGCCAGTAGGCTTCCACCGGAGGACGGTGAGGGTAATTCACCCCTCCACTTT. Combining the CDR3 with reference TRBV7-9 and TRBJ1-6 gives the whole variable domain DTGVSQNPRHKITKRGQNVTFRCDPISEHNRLYWYRQTLGQGPEFLTYFQNEAQLEKSRLLSDRFSAERPKGSFSTLEIQRTEQGDSAMYLCASRLPPEDGEGNSPLHFGNGTRLTVT.

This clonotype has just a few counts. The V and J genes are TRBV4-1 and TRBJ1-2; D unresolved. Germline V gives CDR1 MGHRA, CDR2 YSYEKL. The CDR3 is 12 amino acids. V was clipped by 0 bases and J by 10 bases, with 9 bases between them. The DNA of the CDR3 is TGCGCCAGCAGCCAAGAGGAATTGGACTACACCTTC. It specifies CASSQEELDYTF.

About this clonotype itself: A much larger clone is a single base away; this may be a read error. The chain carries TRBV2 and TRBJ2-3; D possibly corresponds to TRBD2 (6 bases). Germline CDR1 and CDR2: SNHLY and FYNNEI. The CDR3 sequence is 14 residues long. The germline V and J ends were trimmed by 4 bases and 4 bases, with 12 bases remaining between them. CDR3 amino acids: CASSAGVSADTQYF. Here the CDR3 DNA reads TGTGCCAGCAGTGCGGGGGTTAGCGCAGATACGCAGTATTTT.

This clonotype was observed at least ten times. CDR3 DNA sequence: TGTGCCAGCAGTTTCGGACTGAGCACAGATACGCAGTATTTT. Its protein is CASSFGLSTDTQYF. The chain recombines TRBV27 with TRBJ2-3; the D gene is possibly TRBD2 (5 bases). This CDR3 is built from 14 residues. Trimming took off 3 bases at V and 0 bases at J, with 7 bases between the two ends. Germline CDR1 reads MNHEY; CDR2 reads SMNVEV (reference sequence).

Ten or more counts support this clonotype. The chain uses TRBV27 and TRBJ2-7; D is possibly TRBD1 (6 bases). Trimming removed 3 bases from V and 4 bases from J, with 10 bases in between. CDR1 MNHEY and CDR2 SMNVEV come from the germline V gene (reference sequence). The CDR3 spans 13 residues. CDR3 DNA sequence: TGTGCCAGCAGTTTTGGGCAGGGGTACGAGCAGTACTTC. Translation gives CASSFGQGYEQYF.

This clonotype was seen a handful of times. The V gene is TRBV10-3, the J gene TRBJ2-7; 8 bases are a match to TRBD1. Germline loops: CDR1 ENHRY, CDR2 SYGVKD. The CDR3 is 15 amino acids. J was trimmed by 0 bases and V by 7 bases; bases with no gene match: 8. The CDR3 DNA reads TGTGCCATCATGACAGGACAGGGACGCTCCTACGAGCAGTACTTC. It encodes CAIMTGQGRSYEQYF.

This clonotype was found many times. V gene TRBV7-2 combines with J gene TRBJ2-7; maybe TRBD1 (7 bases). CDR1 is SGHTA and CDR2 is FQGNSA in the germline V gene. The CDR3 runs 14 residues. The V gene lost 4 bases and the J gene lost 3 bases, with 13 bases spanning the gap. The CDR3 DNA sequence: TGTGCCAGCAGCTATGCAGGGGGGCTCTACGAGCAGTACTTC. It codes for CASSYAGGLYEQYF.

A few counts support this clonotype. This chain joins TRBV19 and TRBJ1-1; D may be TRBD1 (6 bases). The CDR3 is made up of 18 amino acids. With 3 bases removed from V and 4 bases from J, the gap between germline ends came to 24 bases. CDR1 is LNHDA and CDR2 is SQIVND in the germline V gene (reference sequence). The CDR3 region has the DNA TGTGCCAGTAGTATTGGCGGTTGGGCAGGGGAGCCCAGCACTGAAGCTTTCTTT. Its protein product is CASSIGGWAGEPSTEAFF.

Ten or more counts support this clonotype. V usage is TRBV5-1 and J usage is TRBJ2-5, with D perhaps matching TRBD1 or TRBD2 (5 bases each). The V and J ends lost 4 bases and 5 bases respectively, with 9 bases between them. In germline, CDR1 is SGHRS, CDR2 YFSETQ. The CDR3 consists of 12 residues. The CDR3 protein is CASSRGRETQYF. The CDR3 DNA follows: TGCGCCAGCAGCCGGGGCCGCGAGACCCAGTACTTC. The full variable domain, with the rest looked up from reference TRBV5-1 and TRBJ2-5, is KAGVTQTPRYLIKTRGQQVTLSCSPISGHRSVSWYQQTPGQGLQFLFEYFSETQRNKGNFPGRFSGRQFSNSRSEMNVSTLELGDSALYLCASSRGRETQYFGPGTRLLVL.

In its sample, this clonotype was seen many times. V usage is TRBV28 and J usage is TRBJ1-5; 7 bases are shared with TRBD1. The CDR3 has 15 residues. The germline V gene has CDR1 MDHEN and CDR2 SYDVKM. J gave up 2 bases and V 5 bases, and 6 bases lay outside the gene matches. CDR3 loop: CASSNPGTGNQPQHF. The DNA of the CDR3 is TGTGCCAGCAGTAACCCCGGGACAGGCAATCAGCCCCAGCATTTT.

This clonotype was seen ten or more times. This chain's CDR3 is CASSLGLKSTEAFF. CDR3 DNA sequence: TGCGCCAGCAGCTTGGGCTTAAAAAGCACTGAAGCTTTCTTT. V is TRBV5-1 and J is TRBJ1-1, with D unclear. Germline V gene sequence: CDR1 SGHRS, CDR2 YFSETQ. This CDR3 region has 14 residues. V lost 0 bases, J lost 4 bases, and 10 bases lay in between.

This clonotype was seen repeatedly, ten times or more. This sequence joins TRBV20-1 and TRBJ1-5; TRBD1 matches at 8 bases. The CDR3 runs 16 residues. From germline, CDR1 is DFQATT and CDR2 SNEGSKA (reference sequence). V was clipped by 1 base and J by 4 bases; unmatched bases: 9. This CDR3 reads CSARGGTGGLNQPQHF. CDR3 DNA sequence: TGCAGTGCTAGAGGCGGAACAGGGGGGCTTAATCAGCCCCAGCATTTT.

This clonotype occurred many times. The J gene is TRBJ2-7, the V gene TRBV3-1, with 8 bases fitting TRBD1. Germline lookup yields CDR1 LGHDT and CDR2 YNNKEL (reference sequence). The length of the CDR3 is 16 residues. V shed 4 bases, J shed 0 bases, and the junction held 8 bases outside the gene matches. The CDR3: CASSLALGTGSYEQYF. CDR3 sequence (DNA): TGTGCCAGCAGCCTTGCCCTCGGGACAGGCTCCTACGAGCAGTACTTC.

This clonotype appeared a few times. In nucleotides, the CDR3 is TGTGCCACCAGCAGAGATTGGAGGGTGGGTGAAAAACTGTTTTTT. It yields the protein CATSRDWRVGEKLFF. The rearrangement uses TRBV15 and TRBJ1-4; D gene ambiguous. The V and J ends lost 0 bases and 7 bases respectively, with 12 bases between them. CDR1 is LNHNV and CDR2 is YYDKDF in the germline V gene (reference sequence). This CDR3 contains 15 residues. Combining the CDR3 with reference TRBV15 and TRBJ1-4 gives the whole variable domain DAMVIQNPRYQVTQFGKPVTLSCSQTLNHNVMYWYQQKSSQAPKLLFHYYDKDFNNEADTPDNFQSRRPNTSFCFLDIRSPGLGDTAMYLCATSRDWRVGEKLFFGSGTQLSVL.

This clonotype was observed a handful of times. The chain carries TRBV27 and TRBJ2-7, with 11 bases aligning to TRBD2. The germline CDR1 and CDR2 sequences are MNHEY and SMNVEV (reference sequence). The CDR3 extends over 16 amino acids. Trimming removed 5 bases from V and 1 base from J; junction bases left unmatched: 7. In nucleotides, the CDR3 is TGTGCCAGCAGTGCATCACTAGCGGGAGTTTCCTACGAGCAGTACTTC. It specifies CASSASLAGVSYEQYF.

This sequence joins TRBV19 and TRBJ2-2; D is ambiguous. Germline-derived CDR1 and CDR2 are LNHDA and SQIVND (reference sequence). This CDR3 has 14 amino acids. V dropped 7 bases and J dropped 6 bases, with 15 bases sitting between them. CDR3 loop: CASTQMDGAGELFF. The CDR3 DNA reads TGTGCCAGTACACAAATGGACGGAGCCGGGGAGCTGTTTTTT. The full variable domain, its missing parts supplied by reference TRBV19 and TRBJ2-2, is DGGITQSPKYLFRKEGQNVTLSCEQNLNHDAMYWYRQDPGQGLRLIYYSQIVNDFQKGDIAEGYSVSREKKESFPLTVTSAQKNPTAFYLCASTQMDGAGELFFGEGSRLTVL.

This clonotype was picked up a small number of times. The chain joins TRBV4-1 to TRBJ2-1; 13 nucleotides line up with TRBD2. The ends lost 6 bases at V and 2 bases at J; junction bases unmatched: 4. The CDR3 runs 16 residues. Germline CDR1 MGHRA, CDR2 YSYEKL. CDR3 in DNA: TGCGCCAGCAGTGGACTAGCGGGAGACCCCTACAATGAGCAGTTCTTC. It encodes CASSGLAGDPYNEQFF.

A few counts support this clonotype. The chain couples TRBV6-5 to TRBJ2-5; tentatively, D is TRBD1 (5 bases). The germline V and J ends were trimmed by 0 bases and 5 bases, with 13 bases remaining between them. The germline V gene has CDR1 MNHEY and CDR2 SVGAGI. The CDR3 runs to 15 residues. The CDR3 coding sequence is TGTGCCAGCAGTTACTCGTTGTTGGGGCCGGAGACCCAGTACTTC. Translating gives CASSYSLLGPETQYF.

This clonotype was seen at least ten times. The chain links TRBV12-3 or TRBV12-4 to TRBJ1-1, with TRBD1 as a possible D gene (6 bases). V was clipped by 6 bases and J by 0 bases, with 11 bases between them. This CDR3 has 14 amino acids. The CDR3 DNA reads TGTGCCAGCAGATCTACAGGGTTGAACACTGAAGCTTTCTTT. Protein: CASRSTGLNTEAFF.

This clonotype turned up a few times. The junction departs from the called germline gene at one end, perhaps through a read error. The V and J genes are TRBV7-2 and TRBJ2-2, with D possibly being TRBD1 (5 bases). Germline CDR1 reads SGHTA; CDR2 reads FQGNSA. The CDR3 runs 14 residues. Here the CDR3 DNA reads TGTGCCAGCAACTTAAGGCAGGGCCCCGGGGAGCTGTTTTTT. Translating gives CASNLRQGPGELFF.

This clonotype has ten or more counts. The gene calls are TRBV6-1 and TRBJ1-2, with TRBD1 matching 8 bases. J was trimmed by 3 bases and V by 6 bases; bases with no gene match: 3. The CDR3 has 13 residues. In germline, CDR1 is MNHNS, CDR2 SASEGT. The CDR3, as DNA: TGTGCCAGCAGCCAGGGGGCTCACTATGGCTACACCTTC. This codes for CASSQGAHYGYTF.

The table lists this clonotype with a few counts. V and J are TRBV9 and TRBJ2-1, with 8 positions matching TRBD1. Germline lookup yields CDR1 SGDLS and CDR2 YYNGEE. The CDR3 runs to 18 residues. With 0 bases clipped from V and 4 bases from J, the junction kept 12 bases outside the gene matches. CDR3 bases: TGTGCCAGCAGCGTAGGGGTCGGGAGTCAGGGGGCGTACAATGAGCAGTTCTTC. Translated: CASSVGVGSQGAYNEQFF.

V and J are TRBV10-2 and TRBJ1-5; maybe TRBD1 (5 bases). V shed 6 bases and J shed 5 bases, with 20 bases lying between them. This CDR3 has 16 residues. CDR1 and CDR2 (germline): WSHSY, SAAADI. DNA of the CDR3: TGCGCCAGCAGGGGCGGGGGGTCGGATTGGGATCAGCCCCAGCATTTT. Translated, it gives CASRGGGSDWDQPQHF.

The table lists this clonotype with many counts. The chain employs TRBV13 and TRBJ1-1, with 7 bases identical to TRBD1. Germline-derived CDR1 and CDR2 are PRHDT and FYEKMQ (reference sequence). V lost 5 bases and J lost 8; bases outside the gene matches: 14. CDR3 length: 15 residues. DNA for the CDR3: TGTGCCAGCAGCCTGGGACAGCGGCTTGTCCCCGAAGCTTTCTTT. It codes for CASSLGQRLVPEAFF.

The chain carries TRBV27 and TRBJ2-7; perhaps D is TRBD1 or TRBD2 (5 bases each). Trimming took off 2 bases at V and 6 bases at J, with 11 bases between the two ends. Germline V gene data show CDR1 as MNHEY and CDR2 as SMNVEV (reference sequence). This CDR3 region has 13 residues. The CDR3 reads CASSLGGESEQYF. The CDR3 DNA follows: TGTGCCAGCAGTTTAGGGGGAGAATCCGAGCAGTACTTC.

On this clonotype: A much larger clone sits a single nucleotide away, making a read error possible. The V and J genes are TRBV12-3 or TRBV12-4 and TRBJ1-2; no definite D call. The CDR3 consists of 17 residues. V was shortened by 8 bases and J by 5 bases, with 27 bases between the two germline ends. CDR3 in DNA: TGTGCCAGCGGTTACTGGACTTCAAGGAGGAGGGAATATGGCTACACCTTC. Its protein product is CASGYWTSRRREYGYTF.

CDR3 bases: TGTGCCAGCAGAAACAAGGGCTCAAGGACTGAAGCTTTCTTT. Encoded protein: CASRNKGSRTEAFF. This chain connects TRBV28 to TRBJ1-1; D unclear. V shed 6 bases and J shed 5 bases, with 16 bases lying between them. Germline CDR1 and CDR2: MDHEN and SYDVKM. CDR3 length: 14 residues.

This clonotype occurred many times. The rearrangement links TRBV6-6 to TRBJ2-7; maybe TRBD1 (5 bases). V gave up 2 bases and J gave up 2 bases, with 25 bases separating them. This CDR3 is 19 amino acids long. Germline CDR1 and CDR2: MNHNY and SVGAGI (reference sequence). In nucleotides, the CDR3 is TGTGCCAGCAGTTACAGCCCCCAGACCACAGGTCCGGTTACCTACGAGCAGTACTTC. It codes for CASSYSPQTTGPVTYEQYF.

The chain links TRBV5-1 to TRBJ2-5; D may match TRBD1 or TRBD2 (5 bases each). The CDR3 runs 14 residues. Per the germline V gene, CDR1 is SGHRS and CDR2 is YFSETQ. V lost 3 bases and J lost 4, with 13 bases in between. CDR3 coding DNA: TGCGCCAGCAGCTGGGGGTCGGGCGCAGAGACCCAGTACTTC. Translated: CASSWGSGAETQYF.